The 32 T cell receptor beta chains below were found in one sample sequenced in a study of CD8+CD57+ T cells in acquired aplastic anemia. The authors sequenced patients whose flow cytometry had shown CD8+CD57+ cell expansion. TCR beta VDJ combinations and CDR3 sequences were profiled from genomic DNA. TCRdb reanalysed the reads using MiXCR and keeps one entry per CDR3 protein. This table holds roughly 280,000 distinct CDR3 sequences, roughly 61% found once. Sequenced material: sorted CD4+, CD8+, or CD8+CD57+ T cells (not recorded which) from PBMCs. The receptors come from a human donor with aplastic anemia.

In DNA form, the CDR3 reads TGCAGCGTTGAGCAGTTAGCGGGGGCCTACGAGCAGTACTTC. It is translated as CSVEQLAGAYEQYF. V usage is TRBV29-1 and J usage is TRBJ2-7; 9 nucleotides match TRBD2. The CDR3 covers 14 residues. Germline CDR1 is SQVTM and CDR2 is ANQGSEA. Unmatched junction bases numbered 5, after V lost 3 bases and J lost 2 bases.

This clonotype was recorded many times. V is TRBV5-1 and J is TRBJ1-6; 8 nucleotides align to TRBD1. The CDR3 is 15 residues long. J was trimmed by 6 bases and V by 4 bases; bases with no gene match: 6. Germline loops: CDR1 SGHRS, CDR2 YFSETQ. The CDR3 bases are TGCGCCAGCAGCGCCGGACAGGGCATTAATTCACCCCTCCACTTT. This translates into CASSAGQGINSPLHF.

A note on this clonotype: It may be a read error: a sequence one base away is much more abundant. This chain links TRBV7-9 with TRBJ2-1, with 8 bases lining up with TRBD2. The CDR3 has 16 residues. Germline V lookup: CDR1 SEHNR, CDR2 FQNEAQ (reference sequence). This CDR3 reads CASTKGSGGTCNEQFF. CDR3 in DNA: TGCGCCAGCACCAAAGGATCGGGGGGGACCTGCAATGAGCAGTTCTTC.

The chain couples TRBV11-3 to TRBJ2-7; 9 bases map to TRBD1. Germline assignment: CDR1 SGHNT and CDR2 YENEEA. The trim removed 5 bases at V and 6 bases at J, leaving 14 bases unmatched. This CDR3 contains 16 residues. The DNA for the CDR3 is TGTGCCAGCAGCCCAGCATTGGGGACAGGGCCGGGCGAGCAGTACTTC. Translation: CASSPALGTGPGEQYF.

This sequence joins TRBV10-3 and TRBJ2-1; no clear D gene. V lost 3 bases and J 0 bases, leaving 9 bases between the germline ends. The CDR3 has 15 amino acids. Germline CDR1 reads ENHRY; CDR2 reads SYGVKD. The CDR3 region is CAISDAESSYNEQFF. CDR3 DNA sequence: TGTGCCATCAGTGACGCGGAGAGCTCCTACAATGAGCAGTTCTTC.

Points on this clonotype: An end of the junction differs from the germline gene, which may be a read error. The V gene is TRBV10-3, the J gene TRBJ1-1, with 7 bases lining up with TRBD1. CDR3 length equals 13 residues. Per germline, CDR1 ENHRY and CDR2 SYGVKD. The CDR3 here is CAIRGRGNNEAFF. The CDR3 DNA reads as TGTGCCATCAGGGGCAGGGGGAACAATGAAGCTTTCTTT.

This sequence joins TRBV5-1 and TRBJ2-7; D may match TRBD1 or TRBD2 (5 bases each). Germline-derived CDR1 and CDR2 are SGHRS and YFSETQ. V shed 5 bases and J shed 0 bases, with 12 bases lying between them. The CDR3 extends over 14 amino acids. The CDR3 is CASRSGAGSYEQYF. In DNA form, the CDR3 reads TGCGCCAGCAGGTCCGGGGCAGGCTCCTACGAGCAGTACTTC.

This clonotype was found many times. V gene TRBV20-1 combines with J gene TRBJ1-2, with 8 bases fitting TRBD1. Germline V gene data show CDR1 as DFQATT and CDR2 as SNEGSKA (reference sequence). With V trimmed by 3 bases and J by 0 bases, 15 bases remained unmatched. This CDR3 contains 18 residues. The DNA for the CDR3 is TGCAGTGCTAGTAGGACAGGGTACCTAACCCGTGCTAACTATGGCTACACCTTC. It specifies CSASRTGYLTRANYGYTF.

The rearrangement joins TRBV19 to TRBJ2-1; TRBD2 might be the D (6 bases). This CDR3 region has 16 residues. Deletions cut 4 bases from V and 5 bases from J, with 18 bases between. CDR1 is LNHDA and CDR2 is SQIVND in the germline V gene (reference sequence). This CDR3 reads CASSRGTRGINNEQFF. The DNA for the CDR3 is TGTGCCAGTAGTAGGGGGACTCGCGGGATTAACAATGAGCAGTTCTTC.

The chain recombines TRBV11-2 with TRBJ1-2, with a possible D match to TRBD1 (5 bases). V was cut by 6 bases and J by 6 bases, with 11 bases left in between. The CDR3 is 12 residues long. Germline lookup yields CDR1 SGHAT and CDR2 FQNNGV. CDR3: CASRQQANGYTF. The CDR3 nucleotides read TGTGCCAGCAGACAACAGGCGAATGGCTACACCTTC. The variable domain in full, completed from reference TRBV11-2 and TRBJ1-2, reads EAGVAQSPRYKIIEKRQSVAFWCNPISGHATLYWYQQILGQGPKLLIQFQNNGVVDDSQLPKDRFSAERLKGVDSTLKIQPAKLEDSAVYLCASRQQANGYTFGSGTRLTVV.

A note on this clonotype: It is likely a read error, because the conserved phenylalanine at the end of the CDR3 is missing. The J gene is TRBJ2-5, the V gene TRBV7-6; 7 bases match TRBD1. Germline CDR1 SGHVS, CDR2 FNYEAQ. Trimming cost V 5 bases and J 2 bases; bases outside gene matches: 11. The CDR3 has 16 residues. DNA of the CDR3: TGTGCCAGCAGCCCCAGACAGGGAGAGGTTCAAGAGACCCAGTACTCC. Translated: CASSPRQGEVQETQYS.

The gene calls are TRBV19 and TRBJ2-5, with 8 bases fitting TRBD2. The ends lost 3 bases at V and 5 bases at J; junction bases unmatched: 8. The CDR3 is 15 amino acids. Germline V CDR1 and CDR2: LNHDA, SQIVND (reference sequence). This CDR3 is CASSIEGTRVETQYF. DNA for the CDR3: TGTGCCAGTAGTATCGAGGGGACTAGGGTTGAGACCCAGTACTTC.

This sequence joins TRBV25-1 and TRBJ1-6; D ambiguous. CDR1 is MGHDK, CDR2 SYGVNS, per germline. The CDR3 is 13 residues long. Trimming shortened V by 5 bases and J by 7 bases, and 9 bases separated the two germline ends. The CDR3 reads CASSPVPNSPLHF. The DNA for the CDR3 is TGTGCCAGCAGTCCGGTTCCCAATTCACCCCTCCACTTT.

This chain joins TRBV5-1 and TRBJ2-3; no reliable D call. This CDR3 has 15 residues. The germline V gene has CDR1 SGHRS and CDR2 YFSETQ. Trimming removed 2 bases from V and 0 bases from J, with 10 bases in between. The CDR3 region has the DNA TGCGCCAGCAGCTTACAGCTTACTAGCACAGATACGCAGTATTTT. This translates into CASSLQLTSTDTQYF.

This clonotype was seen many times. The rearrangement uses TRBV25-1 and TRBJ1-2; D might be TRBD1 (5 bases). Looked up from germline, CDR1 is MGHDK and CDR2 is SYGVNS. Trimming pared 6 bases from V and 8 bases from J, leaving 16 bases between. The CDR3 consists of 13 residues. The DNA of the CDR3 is TGTGCCAGCAGCCCCGGGACGGACGCGGGCTACACCTTC. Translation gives CASSPGTDAGYTF.

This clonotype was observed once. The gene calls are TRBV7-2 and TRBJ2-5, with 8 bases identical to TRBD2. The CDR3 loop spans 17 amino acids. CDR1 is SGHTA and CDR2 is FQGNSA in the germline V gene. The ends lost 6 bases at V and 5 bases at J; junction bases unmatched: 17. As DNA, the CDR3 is TGTGCCAGCAGTATGACCAGCGGGGGTCTCCCCGCGGAGACCCAGTACTTC. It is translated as CASSMTSGGLPAETQYF.

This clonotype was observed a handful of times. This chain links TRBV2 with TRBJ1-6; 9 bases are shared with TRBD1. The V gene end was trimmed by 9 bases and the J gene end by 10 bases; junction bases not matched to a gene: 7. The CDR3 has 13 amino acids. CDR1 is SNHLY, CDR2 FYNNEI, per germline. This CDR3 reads CARTGGSGSPLHF. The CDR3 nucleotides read TGTGCCAGGACAGGGGGTTCAGGGTCACCCCTCCACTTT.

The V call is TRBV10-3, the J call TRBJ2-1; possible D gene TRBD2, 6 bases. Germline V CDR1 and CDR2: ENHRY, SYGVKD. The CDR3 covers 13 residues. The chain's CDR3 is CAPRVAAGNEQFF. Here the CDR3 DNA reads TGTGCTCCTAGGGTAGCGGCCGGCAATGAGCAGTTCTTC.

CDR3 coding DNA: TGTGCCAGCCACCGGGCTAGCGGGAGCTATGAGCAGTTCTTC. Residues: CASHRASGSYEQFF. The chain links TRBV5-4 to TRBJ2-1; 10 bases are shared with TRBD2. Germline V gives CDR1 SGHNT, CDR2 YYREEE (reference sequence). Losses at the gene ends were 7 bases for V and 8 bases for J; bases not matched to a gene: 9. This CDR3 has 14 amino acids. The variable domain in full, completed from reference TRBV5-4 and TRBJ2-1, reads ETGVTQSPTHLIKTRGQQVTLRCSSQSGHNTVSWYQQALGQGPQFIFQYYREEENGRGNFPPRFSGLQFPNYSSELNVNALELDDSALYLCASHRASGSYEQFFGPGTRLTVL.

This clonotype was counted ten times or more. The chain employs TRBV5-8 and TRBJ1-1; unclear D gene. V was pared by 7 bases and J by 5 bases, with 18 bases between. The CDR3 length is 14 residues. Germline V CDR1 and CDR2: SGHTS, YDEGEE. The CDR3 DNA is TGTGCCAGCTACTCCGTGGGCGGGAGTACTGAAGCTTTCTTT. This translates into CASYSVGGSTEAFF.

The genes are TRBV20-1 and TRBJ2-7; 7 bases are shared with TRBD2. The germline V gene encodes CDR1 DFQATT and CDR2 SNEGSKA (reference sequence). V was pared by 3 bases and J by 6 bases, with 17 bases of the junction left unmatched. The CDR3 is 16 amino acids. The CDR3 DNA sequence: TGCAGTGCTAGGGGGGGGGAGGACGTAAGTCTATTCGAGCAGTACTTC. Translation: CSARGGEDVSLFEQYF.

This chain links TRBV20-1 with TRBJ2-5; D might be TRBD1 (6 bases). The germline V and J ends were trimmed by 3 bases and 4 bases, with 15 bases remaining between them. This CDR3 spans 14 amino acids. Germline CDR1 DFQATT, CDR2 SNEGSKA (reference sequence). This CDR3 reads CSARDSFGGETQYF. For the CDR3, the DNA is TGCAGTGCTAGGGACAGTTTCGGCGGAGAGACCCAGTACTTC.

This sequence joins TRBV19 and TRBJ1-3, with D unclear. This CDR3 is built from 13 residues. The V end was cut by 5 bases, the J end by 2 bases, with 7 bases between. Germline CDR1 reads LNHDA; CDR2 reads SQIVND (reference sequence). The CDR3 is CASSRLPGNTIYF. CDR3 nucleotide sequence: TGTGCCAGTAGTCGCCTGCCTGGAAACACCATATATTTT.

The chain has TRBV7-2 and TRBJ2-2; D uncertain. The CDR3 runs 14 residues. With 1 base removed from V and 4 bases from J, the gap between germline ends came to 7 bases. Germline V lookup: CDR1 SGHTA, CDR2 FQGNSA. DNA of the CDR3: TGTGCCAGCAGCTTAGGGGCTAGCACCGGGGAGCTGTTTTTT. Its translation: CASSLGASTGELFF.

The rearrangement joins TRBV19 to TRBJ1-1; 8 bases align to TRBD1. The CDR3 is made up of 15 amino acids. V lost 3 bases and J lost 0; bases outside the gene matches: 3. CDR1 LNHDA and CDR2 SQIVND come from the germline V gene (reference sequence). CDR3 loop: CASSIQGALNTEAFF. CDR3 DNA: TGTGCCAGTAGTATTCAGGGGGCCCTGAACACTGAAGCTTTCTTT.

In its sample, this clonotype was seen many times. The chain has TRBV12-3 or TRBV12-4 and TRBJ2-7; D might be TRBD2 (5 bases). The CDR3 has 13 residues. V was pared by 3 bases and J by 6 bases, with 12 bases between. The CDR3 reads CASSFSSRSEQYF. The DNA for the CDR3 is TGTGCCAGCAGTTTTTCTAGCAGAAGCGAGCAGTACTTC.

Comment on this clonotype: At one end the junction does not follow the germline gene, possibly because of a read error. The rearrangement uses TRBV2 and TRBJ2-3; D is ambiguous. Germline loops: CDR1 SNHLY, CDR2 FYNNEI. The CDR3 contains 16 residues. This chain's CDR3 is CASSEATATRTDTQYF. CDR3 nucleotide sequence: TGTGCCAGCAGCGAAGCTACAGCTACACGCACAGATACGCAGTATTTT.

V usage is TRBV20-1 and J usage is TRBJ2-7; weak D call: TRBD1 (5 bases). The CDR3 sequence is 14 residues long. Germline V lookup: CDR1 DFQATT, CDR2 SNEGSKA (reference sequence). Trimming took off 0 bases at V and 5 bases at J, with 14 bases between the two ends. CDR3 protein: CSARDAQASDEQYF. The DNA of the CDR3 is TGCAGTGCTAGAGATGCACAGGCCTCTGACGAGCAGTACTTC.

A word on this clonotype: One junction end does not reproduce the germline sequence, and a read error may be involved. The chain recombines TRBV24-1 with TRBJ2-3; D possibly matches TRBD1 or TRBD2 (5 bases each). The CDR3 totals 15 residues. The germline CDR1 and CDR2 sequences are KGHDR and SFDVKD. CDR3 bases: TGTGCCACCGGTGATACGGCAGGGAGCACGGATACGCAGTATTTT. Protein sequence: CATGDTAGSTDTQYF.

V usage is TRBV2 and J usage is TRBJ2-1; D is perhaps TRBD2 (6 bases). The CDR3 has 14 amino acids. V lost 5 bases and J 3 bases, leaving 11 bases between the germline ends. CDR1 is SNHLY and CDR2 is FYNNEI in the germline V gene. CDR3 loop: CASSRLGYYNEQFF. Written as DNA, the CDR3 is TGTGCCAGCAGTCGACTAGGCTACTACAATGAGCAGTTCTTC.

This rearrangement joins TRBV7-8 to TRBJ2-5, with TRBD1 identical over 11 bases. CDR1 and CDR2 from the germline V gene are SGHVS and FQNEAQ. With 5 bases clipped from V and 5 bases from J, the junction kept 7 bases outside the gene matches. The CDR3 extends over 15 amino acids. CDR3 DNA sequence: TGTGCCAGCAGCGTTTGGACAGGGGGCGGCGAGACCCAGTACTTC. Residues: CASSVWTGGGETQYF.

The CDR3 bases are TGTGCCACCAGCGGTACAGGGTTGGAGACTGAAGCTTTCTTT. Translated, it gives CATSGTGLETEAFF. This sequence joins TRBV24-1 and TRBJ1-1; tentative D call: TRBD1 (6 bases). Per germline, CDR1 KGHDR and CDR2 SFDVKD. This CDR3 has 14 residues. V shed 7 bases and J shed 5 bases, with 16 bases lying between them.